This TCR beta chain appears in the sequencing data of a study of shared clonotypes between healthy human individuals. Study at large: Researchers drew samples from a couple of women and a few men aged 18 to 49. Study-level points and caveats: Owing to a small donor count, the genetic and exposure-history diversity represented was limited.

Points on this clone: Its target is unknown.

The donors were all Caucasian adults (living in Nashville, Tennessee). The J segment lost 4 bases and the V segment lost 5 bases, leaving 3 bases of the junction unmatched. The V gene's germline CDR1 is MNHEY and CDR2 SVGAGI. The CDR3 sequence is 13 residues long. Sequenced by immunoSEQ multiplex PCR; TCRdb stores in-frame clones only, minus some. The sample contains some 2 million clones, approximately 95% of which appear only once. This receptor was identified in a man aged 18 to 30 in good health. Sample: naive CD4+ T cells sorted from blood. The subset was: CD45RA+ positively selected. This chain uses TRBV6-5 with TRBJ1-2; 8 bases are shared with TRBD1. CDR3 bases: TGTGCCAGCAGTGGCGACAGGGGCTATGGCTACACCTTC. It encodes CASSGDRGYGYTF.